This TCR beta chain was observed in a study of T cell responses to AZD1222 COVID-19 vaccine. This table comes from immunoSEQ multiplex PCR, and its TCRdb copy is limited to in-frame clones, with some not included. Of approximately 88,000 clones in the sample, 90% were seen once. The CDR3 contains 14 residues. V lost 5 bases to trimming and J lost 1 base, with 12 bases between them. Germline lookup yields CDR1 LNHDA and CDR2 SQIVND (reference sequence). This clone was detected a few times. Its target is unknown. Study results and caveats: At 160-218 and 743-854, vaccine-associated CD4 TCRs were dominant, and they spanned spike. Clonal diversity may have been underestimated, and the donors were mostly white British, with more females than males.

The TCR comes from an adult who received the AZD1222 COVID-19 vaccine. This material consisted of peripheral blood, taken 28 days after the second AZD1222 dose. The chain employs TRBV19 and TRBJ2-7; D is possibly TRBD1 or TRBD2 (5 bases each). CDR3 in amino acids: CASSSLGPSYEQYF. The CDR3 region has the DNA TGTGCCAGTAGTTCCCTGGGACCGTCCTACGAGCAGTACTTC.